This section outlines one T cell receptor beta chain sequence together with its context. These data are taken from a study of OX40 agonist ivuxolimab in advanced cancers. Profiling relied on immunoSEQ multiplex PCR, and the TCRdb table lists in-frame clones only, not all of them. This table has 57,000 or so clones, roughly 89% appearing once. V was shortened by 6 bases and J by 3 bases, with 14 bases between the two germline ends. The CDR3 contains 14 residues. The germline V gene encodes CDR1 MDHEN and CDR2 SYDVKM. People who had autoimmune disease history or systemic immunosuppression were excluded.

The sequence derives from an adult with an advanced solid tumor such as melanoma, head and neck, liver or kidney cancer. The sequenced sample was CD4+ or CD8+ T cells sorted from blood, obtained in a trial of the OX40 agonist ivuxolimab. The chain carries TRBV28 and TRBJ1-2, with TRBD1 as a possible D gene (6 bases). In nucleotides, the CDR3 is TGTGCCAGCAGAACAGGGATGGGGTACTATGGCTACACCTTC. It translates to CASRTGMGYYGYTF.